Here is one T cell receptor (beta chain) with its context. This sequence may be a read error, since a much larger clone differs from it by one base. This specimen belongs to a study of molecular identifiers for immune sequencing clone quantification. Study information: Replicate experiments took RNA from approximately 22,000 or 94,000 naive CD8 cells, divided it five ways and sequenced four.

TCRdb re-derived calls from the PCR reads in MiXCR, one entry per CDR3 protein. The repertoire holds more than 450,000 distinct CDR3 sequences, with around 25% as singletons. Naive CD8 sequencing libraries were generated from approximately 20,000 to 1,000,000 sorted cells, with 10%, 30% or 50% RNA as input. A CD8+CD4-CCR7+CD45RA+ phenotype served as the sorting definition for naive CD8 T cells. Sequencing was performed on naive CD8+ T cells from blood, with Jurkat cell RNA spiked in. Noted subset: FACS-sorted CD8+CD4-CCR7+CD45RA+ naive T cells. This TCR was recovered from a human donor in good health. Some libraries in this study had Jurkat cell RNA spiked in.

The CDR3 DNA reads TGTGCCAGCAGCCCTATGCAGCCTTTCAATGGAAAACTGTTTTTT. This codes for CASSPMQPFNGKLFF. J is TRBJ1-4 and V is TRBV7-2, with D hard to call. Per germline, CDR1 SGHTA and CDR2 FQGNSA. The CDR3 runs to 15 residues. The full variable domain, completed using reference TRBV7-2 and TRBJ1-4, is GAGVSQSPSNKVTEKGKDVELRCDPISGHTALYWYRQSLGQGLEFLIYFQGNSAPDKSGLPSDRFSAERTGGSVSTLTIQRTQQEDSAVYLCASSPMQPFNGKLFFGSGTQLSVL.